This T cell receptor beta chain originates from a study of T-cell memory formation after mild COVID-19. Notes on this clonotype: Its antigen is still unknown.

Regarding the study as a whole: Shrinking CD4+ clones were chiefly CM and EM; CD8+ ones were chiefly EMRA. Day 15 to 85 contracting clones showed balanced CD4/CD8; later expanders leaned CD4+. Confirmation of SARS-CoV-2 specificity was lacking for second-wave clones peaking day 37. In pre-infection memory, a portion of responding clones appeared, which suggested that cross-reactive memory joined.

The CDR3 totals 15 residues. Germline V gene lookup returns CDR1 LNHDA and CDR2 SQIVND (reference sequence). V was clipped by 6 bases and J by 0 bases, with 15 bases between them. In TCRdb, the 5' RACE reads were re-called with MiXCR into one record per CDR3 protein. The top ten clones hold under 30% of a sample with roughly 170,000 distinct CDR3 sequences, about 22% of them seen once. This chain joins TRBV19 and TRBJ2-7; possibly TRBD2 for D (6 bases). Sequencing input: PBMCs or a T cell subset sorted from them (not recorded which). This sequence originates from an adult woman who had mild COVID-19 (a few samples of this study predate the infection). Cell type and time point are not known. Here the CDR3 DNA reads TGTGCCAGTAGGCCCGGGACCGGGAGCTCCTACGAGCAGTACTTC. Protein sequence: CASRPGTGSSYEQYF.